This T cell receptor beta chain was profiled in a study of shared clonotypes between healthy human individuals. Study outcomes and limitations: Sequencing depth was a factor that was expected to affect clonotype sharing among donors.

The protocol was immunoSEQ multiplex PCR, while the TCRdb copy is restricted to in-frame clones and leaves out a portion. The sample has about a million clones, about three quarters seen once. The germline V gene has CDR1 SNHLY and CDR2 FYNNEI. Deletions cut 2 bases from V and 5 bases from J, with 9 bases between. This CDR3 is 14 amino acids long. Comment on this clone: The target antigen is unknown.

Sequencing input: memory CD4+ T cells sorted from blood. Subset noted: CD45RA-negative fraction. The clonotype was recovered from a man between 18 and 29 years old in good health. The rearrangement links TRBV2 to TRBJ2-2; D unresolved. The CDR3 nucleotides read TGTGCCAGCAGTGAAACGATGGGGACCGGGGAGCTGTTTTTT. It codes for CASSETMGTGELFF.